This T cell receptor (beta chain) was recovered during a study of cytomegalovirus exposure and HLA in healthy donors. Primers for the PCR totalled 60 Vbeta and 13 Jbeta. Measured with immunoSEQ multiplex PCR; TCRdb has only the in-frame clones, and not every one. The sample shows over 100,000 clones, about 80% of them seen only once. Trimming removed 5 bases at V and 4 bases at J, with 20 bases between. Germline assignment: CDR1 SGHNT and CDR2 YYREEE (reference sequence). This CDR3 has 16 residues. The V gene is TRBV5-4, the J gene TRBJ2-3; D may be TRBD2 (6 bases). This clonotype was obtained from a woman under 30 in good health and CMV-seropositive. The sequencing input was PBMCs. This CDR3 is CASSSRGAEWPDTQYF. The DNA for the CDR3 is TGTGCCAGCAGTTCGCGGGGAGCCGAATGGCCAGATACGCAGTATTTT.